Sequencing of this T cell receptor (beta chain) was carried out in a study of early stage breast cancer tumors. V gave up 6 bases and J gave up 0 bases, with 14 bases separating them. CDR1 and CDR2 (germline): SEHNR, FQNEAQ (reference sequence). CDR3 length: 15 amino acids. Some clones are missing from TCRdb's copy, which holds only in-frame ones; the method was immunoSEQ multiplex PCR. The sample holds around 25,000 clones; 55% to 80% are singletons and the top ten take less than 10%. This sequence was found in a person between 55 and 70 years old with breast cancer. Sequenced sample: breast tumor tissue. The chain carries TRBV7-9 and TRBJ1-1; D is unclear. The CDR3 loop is CASSPSLTLNTEAFF. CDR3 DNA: TGTGCCAGCAGTCCTAGCCTAACATTGAACACTGAAGCTTTCTTT.